This passage covers 3 T cell receptor beta chains from one sample sequenced in a study of blood T cell repertoires in COVID-19. Clones were sequenced by immunoSEQ multiplex PCR, and TCRdb holds only the in-frame ones, with some missing. The sample carries roughly 28,000 clones, roughly 91% recorded once. The specimen was peripheral blood. The source is a man between 65 and 85 years old with active COVID-19.

The V and J genes are TRBV4-1 and TRBJ2-3, with 9 positions matching TRBD1. V was pared by 3 bases and J by 4 bases, with 8 bases of the junction left unmatched. From germline, CDR1 is MGHRA and CDR2 YSYEKL. This CDR3 comprises 16 residues. The CDR3 here is CASSQTGGRTADTQYF. CDR3 nucleotide sequence: TGCGCCAGCAGCCAGACAGGGGGACGCACAGCAGATACGCAGTATTTT.

The gene calls are TRBV6-6 and TRBJ2-7; D gene ambiguous. CDR1 is MNHNY, CDR2 SVGAGI, per germline (reference sequence). The CDR3 length is 11 residues. The V end was cut by 8 bases, the J end by 4 bases, with 9 bases between. The CDR3 region is CASSPRYEQYF. The CDR3 nucleotides read TGTGCCAGCTCTCCCCGTTACGAGCAGTACTTC.

The V and J genes are TRBV28 and TRBJ1-2; D is unclear. Germline V CDR1 and CDR2: MDHEN, SYDVKM. Trimming cost V 2 bases and J 6 bases, with 7 bases left between them. This CDR3 is 12 amino acids long. Here the CDR3 reads CASSLETNGYTF. The CDR3, as DNA: TGTGCCAGCAGTTTAGAGACTAATGGCTACACCTTC.